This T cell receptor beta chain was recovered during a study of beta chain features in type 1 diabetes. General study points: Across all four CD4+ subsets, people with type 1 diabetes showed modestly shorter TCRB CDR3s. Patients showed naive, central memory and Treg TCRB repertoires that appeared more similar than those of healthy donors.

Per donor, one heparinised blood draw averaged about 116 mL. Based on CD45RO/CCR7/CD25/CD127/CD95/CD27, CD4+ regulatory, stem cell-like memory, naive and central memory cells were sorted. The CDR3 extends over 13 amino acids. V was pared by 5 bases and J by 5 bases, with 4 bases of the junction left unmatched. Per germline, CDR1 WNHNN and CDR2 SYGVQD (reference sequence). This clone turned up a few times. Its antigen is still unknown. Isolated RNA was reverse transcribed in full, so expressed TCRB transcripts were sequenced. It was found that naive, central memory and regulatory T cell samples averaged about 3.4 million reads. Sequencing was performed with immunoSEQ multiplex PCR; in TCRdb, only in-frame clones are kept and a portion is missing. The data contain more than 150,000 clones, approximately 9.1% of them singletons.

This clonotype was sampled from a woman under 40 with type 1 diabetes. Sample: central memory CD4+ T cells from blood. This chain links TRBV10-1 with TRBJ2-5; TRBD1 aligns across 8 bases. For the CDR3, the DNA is TGCGCCAGCAGTCCAGGGGGCGCGGAGACCCAGTACTTC. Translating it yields CASSPGGAETQYF.